The clone carrying this T cell receptor beta chain was found a few times. The target antigen is unknown. These data originate in a study of identical twins. Study-level results: Zero-insertion findings could be partly confounded by invariant cells (MAIT and iNKT cells).

Template switching added a universal primer binding site, and final cDNA carried unique molecular identifiers. TCRdb passed the 5' RACE reads through MiXCR, listing each CDR3 protein once. The sample shows about 150,000 distinct CDR3 sequences, 3.5% of them seen only once. Every sampled donor was Caucasian and healthy. The sequence was obtained from a man younger than 30 in good health. The sequencing sample was made of memory T cells sorted from blood.

In DNA, the CDR3 is TGTGCCAGTAGTATTGTGGGGGCTAATGAGCAGTTCTTC. It is translated as CASSIVGANEQFF. The rearrangement links TRBV19 to TRBJ2-1; perhaps TRBD1 as D (6 bases). Germline lookup yields CDR1 LNHDA and CDR2 SQIVND (reference sequence). The V gene lost 3 bases and the J gene lost 7 bases, with 10 bases spanning the gap. The length of the CDR3 is 13 residues.